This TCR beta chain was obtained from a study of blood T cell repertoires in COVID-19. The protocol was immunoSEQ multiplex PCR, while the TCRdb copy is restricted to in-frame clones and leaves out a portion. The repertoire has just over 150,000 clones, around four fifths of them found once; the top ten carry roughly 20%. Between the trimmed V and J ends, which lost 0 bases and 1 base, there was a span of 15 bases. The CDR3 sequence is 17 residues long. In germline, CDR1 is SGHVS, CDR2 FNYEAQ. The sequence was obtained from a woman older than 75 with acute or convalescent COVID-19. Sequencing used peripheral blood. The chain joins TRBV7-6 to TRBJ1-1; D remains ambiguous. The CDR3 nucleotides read TGTGCCAGCAGCTTAGCGGTATTGGGCACTTCGAACACTGAAGCTTTCTTT. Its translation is CASSLAVLGTSNTEAFF.